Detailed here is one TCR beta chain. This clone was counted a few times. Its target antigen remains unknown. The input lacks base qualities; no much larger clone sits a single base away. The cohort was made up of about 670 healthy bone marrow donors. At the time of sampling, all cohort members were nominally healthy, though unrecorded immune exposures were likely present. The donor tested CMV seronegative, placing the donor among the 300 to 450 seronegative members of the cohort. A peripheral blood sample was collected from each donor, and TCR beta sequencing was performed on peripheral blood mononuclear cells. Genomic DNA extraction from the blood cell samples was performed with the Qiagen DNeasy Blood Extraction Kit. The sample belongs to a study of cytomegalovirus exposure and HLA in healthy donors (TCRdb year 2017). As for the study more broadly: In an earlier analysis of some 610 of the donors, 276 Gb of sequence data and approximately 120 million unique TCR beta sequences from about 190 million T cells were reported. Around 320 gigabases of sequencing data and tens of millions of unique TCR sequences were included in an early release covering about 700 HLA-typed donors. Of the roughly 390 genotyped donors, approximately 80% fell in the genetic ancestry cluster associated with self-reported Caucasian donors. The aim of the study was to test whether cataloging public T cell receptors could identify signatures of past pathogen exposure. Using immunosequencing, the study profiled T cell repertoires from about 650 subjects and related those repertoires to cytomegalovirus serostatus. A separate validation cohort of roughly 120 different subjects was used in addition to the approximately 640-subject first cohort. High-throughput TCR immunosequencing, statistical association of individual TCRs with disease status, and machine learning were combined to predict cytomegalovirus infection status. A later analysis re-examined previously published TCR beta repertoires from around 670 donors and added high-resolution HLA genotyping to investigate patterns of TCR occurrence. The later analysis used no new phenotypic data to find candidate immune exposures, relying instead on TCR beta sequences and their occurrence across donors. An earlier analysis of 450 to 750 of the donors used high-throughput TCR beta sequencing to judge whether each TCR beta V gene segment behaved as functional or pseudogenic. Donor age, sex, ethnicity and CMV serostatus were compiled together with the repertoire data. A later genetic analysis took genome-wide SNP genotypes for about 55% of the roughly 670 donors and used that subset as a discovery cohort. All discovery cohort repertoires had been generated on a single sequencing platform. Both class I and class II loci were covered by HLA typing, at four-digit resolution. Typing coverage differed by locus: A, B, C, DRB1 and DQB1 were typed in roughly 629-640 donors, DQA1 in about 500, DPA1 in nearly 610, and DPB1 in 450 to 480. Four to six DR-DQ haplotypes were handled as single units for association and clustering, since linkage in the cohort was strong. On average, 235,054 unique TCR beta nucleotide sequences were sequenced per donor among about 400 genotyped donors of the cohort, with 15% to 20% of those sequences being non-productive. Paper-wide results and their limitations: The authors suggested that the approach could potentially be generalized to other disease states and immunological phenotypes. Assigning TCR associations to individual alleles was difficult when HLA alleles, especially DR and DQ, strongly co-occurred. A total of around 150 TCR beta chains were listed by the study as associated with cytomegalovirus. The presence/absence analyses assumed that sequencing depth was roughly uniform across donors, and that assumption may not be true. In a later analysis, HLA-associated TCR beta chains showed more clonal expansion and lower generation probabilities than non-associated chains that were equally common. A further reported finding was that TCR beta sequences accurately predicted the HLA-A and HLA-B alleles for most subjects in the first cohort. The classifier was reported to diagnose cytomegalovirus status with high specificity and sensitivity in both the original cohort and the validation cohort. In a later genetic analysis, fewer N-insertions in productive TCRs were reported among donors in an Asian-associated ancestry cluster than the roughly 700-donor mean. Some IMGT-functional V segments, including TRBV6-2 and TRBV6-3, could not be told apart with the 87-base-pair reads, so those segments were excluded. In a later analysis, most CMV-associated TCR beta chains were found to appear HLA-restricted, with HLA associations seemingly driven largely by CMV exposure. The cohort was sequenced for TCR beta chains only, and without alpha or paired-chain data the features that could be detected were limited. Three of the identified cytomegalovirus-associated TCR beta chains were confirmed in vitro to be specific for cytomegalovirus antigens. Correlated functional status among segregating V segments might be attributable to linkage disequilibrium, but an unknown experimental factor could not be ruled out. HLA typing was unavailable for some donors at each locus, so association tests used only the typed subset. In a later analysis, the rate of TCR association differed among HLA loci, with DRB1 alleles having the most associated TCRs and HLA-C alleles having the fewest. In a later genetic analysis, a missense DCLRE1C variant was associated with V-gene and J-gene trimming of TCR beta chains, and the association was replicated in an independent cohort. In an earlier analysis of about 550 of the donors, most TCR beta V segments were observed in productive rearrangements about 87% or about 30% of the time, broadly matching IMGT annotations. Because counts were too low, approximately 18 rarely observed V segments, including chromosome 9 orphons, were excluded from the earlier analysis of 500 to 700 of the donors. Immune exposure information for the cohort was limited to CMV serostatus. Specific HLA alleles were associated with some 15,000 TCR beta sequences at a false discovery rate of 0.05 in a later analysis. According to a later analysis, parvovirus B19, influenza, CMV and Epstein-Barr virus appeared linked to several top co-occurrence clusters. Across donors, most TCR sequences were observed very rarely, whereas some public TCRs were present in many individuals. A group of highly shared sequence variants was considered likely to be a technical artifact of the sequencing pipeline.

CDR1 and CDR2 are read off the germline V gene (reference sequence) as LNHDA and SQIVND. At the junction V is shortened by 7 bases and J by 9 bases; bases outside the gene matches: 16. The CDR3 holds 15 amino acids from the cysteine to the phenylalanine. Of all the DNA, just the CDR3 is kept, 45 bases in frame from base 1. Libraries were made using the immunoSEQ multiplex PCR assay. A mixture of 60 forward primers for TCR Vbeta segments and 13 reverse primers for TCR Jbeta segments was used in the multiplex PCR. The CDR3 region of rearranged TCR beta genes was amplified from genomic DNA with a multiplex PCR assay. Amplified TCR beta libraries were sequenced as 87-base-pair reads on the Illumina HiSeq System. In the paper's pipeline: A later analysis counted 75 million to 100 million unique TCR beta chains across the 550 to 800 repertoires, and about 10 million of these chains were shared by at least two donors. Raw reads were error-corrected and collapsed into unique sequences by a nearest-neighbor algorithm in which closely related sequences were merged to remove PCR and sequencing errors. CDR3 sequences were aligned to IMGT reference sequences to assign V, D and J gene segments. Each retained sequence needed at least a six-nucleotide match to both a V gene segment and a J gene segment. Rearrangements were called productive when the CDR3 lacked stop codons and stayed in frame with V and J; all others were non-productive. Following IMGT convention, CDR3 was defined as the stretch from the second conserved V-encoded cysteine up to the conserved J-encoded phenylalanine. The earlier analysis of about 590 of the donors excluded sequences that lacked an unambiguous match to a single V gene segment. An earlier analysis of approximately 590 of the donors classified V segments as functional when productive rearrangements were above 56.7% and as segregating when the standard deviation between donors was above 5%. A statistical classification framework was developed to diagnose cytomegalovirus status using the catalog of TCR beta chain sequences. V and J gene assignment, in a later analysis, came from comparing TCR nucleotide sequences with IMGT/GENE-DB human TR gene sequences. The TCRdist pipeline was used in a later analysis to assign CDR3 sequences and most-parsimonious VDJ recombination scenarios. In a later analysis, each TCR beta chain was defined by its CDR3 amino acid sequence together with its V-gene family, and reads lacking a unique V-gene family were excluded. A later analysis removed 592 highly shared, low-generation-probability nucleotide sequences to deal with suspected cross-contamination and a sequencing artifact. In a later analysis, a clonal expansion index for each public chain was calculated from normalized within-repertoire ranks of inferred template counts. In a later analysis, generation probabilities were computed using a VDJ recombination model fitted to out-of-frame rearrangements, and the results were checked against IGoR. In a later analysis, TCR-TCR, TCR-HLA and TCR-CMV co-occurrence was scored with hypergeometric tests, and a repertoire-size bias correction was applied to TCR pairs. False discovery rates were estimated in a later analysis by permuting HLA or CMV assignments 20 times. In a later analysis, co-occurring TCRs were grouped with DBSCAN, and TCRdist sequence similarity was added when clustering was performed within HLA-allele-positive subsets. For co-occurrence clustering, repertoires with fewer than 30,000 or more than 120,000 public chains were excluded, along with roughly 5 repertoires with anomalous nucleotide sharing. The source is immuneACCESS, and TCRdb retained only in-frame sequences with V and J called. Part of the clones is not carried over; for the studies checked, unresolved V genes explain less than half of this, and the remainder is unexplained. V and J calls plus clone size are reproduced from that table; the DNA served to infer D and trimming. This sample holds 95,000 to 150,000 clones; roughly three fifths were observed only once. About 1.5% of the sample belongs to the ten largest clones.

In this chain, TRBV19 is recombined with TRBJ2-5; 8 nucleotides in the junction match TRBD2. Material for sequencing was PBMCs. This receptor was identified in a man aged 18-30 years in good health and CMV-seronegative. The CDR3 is CASTQDTSGPRAQYF. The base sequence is TGTGCCAGTACCCAGGACACTAGCGGACCAAGGGCCCAGTACTTC.